The 19 T cell receptor beta chains listed next were all sequenced from one sample in a study of cytomegalovirus exposure and HLA in healthy donors. Produced via immunoSEQ multiplex PCR; TCRdb's table is partial and in-frame only. The sample holds some 110,000 clones; about 83% are singletons and the top ten take roughly 5%. The sample comprised PBMCs. The origin of the receptors is a man between 18 and 29 years old in good health and CMV-seronegative.

The chain has TRBV14 and TRBJ1-2, with a weak D call TRBD1 (6 bases). CDR1 SGHDN and CDR2 FVKESK come from the germline V gene. This CDR3 is built from 12 residues. Trimming cost V 1 base and J 10 bases, with 10 bases left between them. Here the CDR3 reads CASSQGDTYYTF. The CDR3 DNA reads TGTGCCAGCAGCCAAGGGGACACATACTACACCTTC.

The chain employs TRBV6-6 and TRBJ2-2; tentative D call: TRBD2 (7 bases). In germline, CDR1 is MNHNY, CDR2 SVGAGI (reference sequence). The CDR3 runs to 15 residues. Trimming left V 10 bases short and J 1 base short, with 16 bases between. The CDR3 reads CATRGAGQNTGELFF. The CDR3 DNA follows: TGTGCCACCCGGGGAGCGGGACAGAACACCGGGGAGCTGTTTTTT.

The chain has TRBV30 and TRBJ2-5, with 9 bases identical to TRBD1. Per the germline V gene, CDR1 is GTSNPN and CDR2 is SVGIG (reference sequence). Trimming took 2 bases from V and 4 from J; bases not matched to a gene: 2. The CDR3 length is 13 residues. The CDR3 loop is CAWSLGQGETQYF. The CDR3 DNA reads TGTGCCTGGAGTTTGGGACAGGGAGAGACCCAGTACTTC.

J is TRBJ1-6 and V is TRBV10-2; D gene uncertain. V gave up 4 bases and J gave up 0 bases, with 13 bases separating them. This CDR3 spans 17 amino acids. Germline CDR1 and CDR2: WSHSY and SAAADI. CDR3 in DNA: TGCGCCAGCAGTGTAGGAGATAAGAGCTCCTATAATTCACCCCTCCACTTT. Protein: CASSVGDKSSYNSPLHF.

This rearrangement joins TRBV30 to TRBJ1-1; D is possibly TRBD1 (6 bases). The CDR3 sequence is 14 residues long. CDR1 is GTSNPN, CDR2 SVGIG, per germline (reference sequence). V was pared by 2 bases and J by 4 bases, with 14 bases between. The CDR3 loop reads CAWSTGQGGTEAFF. CDR3 nucleotides: TGTGCCTGGAGTACCGGACAAGGGGGCACTGAAGCTTTCTTT.

The CDR3 DNA is TGTGCCAGCAGCCTCGTCCCGGGACAGGGCTACGAGCAGTACTTC. This gives the protein CASSLVPGQGYEQYF. The chain employs TRBV6-1 and TRBJ2-7; 9 bases are a match to TRBD1. This CDR3 contains 15 residues. Germline V gene lookup returns CDR1 MNHNS and CDR2 SASEGT. Trimming at V came to 6 bases and at J to 3 bases, leaving 9 bases not matched to a gene.

The chain joins TRBV25-1 to TRBJ1-2; 9 nucleotides agree with TRBD1. Germline CDR1 and CDR2: MGHDK and SYGVNS. V gave up 6 bases and J gave up 8 bases; unmatched junction bases: 7. The CDR3 contains 13 residues. CDR3: CASSVGQGGGYTF. The CDR3 DNA reads as TGTGCCAGCAGCGTGGGACAGGGCGGCGGCTACACCTTC.

The chain recombines TRBV5-1 with TRBJ2-4; 14 positions agree with TRBD2. This CDR3 contains 16 residues. Losses at the gene ends were 5 bases for V and 9 bases for J; bases not matched to a gene: 10. Looked up from germline, CDR1 is SGHRS and CDR2 is YFSETQ. CDR3 nucleotide sequence: TGCGCCAGCAGGAGCGAGGGACTAGCGGGAGTGGCCATTCAGTACTTC. This encodes CASRSEGLAGVAIQYF.

In this sample, this clone turned up once. The CDR3 DNA follows: TGTGCCAGCAGTGCGCTAGCGGGAGTTACCCCATCCTACAATGAGCAGTTCTTC. Its translation: CASSALAGVTPSYNEQFF. This chain joins TRBV6-4 and TRBJ2-1; 10 bases map to TRBD2. V lost 4 bases and J lost 1; bases outside the gene matches: 10. Germline V lookup: CDR1 MRHNA, CDR2 SNTAGT. CDR3 length: 18 residues.

This chain joins TRBV7-8 and TRBJ1-1, with a weak D call TRBD1 (6 bases). Germline V gene sequence: CDR1 SGHVS, CDR2 FQNEAQ. V was shortened by 1 base and J by 1 base, with 16 bases between the two germline ends. CDR3 length: 17 amino acids. CDR3 bases: TGTGCCAGCAGCTTAGTAGGGGGGGCTCTTGGGAACACTGAAGCTTTCTTT. As protein: CASSLVGGALGNTEAFF. Full variable domain (rest looked up from reference TRBV7-8 and TRBJ1-1): GAGVSQSPRYKVAKRGQDVALRCDPISGHVSLFWYQQALGQGPEFLTYFQNEAQLDKSGLPSDRFFAERPEGSVSTLKIQRTQQEDSAVYLCASSLVGGALGNTEAFFGQGTRLTVV.

The gene calls are TRBV19 and TRBJ1-1; perhaps TRBD1 as D (6 bases). The CDR3 runs to 15 residues. V lost 5 bases to trimming and J lost 0 bases, with 13 bases between them. Germline V gene lookup returns CDR1 LNHDA and CDR2 SQIVND (reference sequence). The CDR3 region has the DNA TGTGCCAGTAGTGCCCTCAGGGGTCTGAACACTGAAGCTTTCTTT. This gives the protein CASSALRGLNTEAFF.

The chain employs TRBV19 and TRBJ1-1; TRBD1 matches 8 bases. J gave up 1 base and V 7 bases, and 5 bases lay outside the gene matches. The CDR3 totals 14 residues. Germline V gives CDR1 LNHDA, CDR2 SQIVND (reference sequence). CDR3 bases: TGTGCCAGTACGACAGGGGCCCAGAACACTGAAGCTTTCTTT. It codes for CASTTGAQNTEAFF.

V gene TRBV13 combines with J gene TRBJ1-6, with 9 bases lining up with TRBD1. The CDR3 is 16 residues long. Germline V gene data show CDR1 as PRHDT and CDR2 as FYEKMQ (reference sequence). The ends lost 5 bases at V and 0 bases at J; junction bases unmatched: 2. In DNA, the CDR3 is TGTGCCAGCAGCCTGGGACAGGGCTCCTATAATTCACCCCTCCACTTT. Encoded protein: CASSLGQGSYNSPLHF.

This clone was observed a single time. V gene TRBV5-1 combines with J gene TRBJ2-1; D is perhaps TRBD1 (6 bases). CDR1 SGHRS and CDR2 YFSETQ come from the germline V gene. The CDR3 is made up of 15 amino acids. The V and J ends lost 2 bases and 1 base respectively, with 10 bases between them. CDR3 coding DNA: TGCGCCAGCAGCTTAAACAGGGTTTCCTACAATGAGCAGTTCTTC. It yields the protein CASSLNRVSYNEQFF.

The chain links TRBV6-5 to TRBJ2-7, with D possibly TRBD1 on 7 matching bases. Between the trimmed V and J ends, which lost 2 bases and 3 bases, there was a span of 17 bases. Germline assignment: CDR1 MNHEY and CDR2 SVGAGI. CDR3 length equals 16 residues. The CDR3 region has the DNA TGTGCCAGCAGTTACACCACCAGGGGGGTAGTCTACGAGCAGTACTTC. Amino acids: CASSYTTRGVVYEQYF.

The chain combines TRBV2 with TRBJ2-6, with unresolved D. Between the trimmed V and J ends, which lost 6 bases and 1 base, there was a span of 7 bases. Looked up from germline, CDR1 is SNHLY and CDR2 is FYNNEI. The CDR3 contains 14 residues. The chain's CDR3 is CASSRVSGANVLTF. The CDR3 DNA sequence: TGTGCCAGCAGCCGCGTATCTGGGGCCAACGTCCTGACTTTC.

The chain uses TRBV5-1 and TRBJ2-1, with D possibly matching TRBD1 (6 bases). The V and J ends lost 0 bases and 6 bases respectively, with 10 bases between them. Germline V gene sequence: CDR1 SGHRS, CDR2 YFSETQ. The CDR3 runs 14 residues. As DNA, the CDR3 is TGCGCCAGCAGCTTGGGGGGGCTGGGCAATGAGCAGTTCTTC. This gives the protein CASSLGGLGNEQFF.

Here the CDR3 reads CASGGLAGAEQFF. Written as DNA, the CDR3 is TGCGCCAGCGGTGGACTAGCGGGAGCCGAGCAGTTCTTC. V is TRBV10-2 and J is TRBJ2-1; TRBD2 agrees at 13 bases. Germline-derived CDR1 and CDR2 are WSHSY and SAAADI. The CDR3 covers 13 residues. V gave up 8 bases and J gave up 10 bases; unmatched junction bases: 5.

This chain joins TRBV6-1 and TRBJ1-5; D ambiguous. Trimming took 3 bases from V and 7 from J, leaving 13 bases between them. CDR1 and CDR2 from the germline V gene are MNHNS and SASEGT. The CDR3 is 14 residues long. The CDR3 coding sequence is TGTGCCAGCAGTGAGAGGGAGTTGCGGCAGCCCCAGCATTTT. Its protein is CASSERELRQPQHF.